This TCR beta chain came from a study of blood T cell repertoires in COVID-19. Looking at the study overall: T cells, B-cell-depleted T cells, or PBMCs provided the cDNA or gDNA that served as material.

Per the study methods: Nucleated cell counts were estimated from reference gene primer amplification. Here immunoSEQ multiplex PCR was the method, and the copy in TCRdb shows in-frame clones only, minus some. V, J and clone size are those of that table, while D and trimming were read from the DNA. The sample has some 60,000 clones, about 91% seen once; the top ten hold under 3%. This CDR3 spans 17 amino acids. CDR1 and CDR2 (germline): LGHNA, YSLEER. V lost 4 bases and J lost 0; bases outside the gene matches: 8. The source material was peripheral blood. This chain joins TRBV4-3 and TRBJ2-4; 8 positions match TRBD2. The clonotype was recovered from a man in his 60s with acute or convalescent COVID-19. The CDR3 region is CASSRSIAGQAKNIQYF. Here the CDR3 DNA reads TGCGCCAGCAGCCGTTCTATAGCGGGGCAAGCCAAAAACATTCAGTACTTC.